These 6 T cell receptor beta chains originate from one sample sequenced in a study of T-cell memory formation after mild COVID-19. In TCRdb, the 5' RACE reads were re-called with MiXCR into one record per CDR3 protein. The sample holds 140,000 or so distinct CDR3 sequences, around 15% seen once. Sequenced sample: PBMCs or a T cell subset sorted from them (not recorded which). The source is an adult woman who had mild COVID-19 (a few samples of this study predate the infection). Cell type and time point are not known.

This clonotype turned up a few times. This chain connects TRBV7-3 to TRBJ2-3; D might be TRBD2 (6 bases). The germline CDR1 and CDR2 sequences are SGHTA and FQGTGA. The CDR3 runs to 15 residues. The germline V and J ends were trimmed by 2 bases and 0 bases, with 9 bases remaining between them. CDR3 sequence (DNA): TGTGCCAGCAGCTTAGCGGCGGGGAGCACAGATACGCAGTATTTT. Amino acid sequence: CASSLAAGSTDTQYF.

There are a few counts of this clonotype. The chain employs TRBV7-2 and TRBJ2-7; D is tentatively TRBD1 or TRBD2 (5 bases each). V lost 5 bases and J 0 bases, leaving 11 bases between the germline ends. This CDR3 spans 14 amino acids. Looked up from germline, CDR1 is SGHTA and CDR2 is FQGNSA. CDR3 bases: TGTGCCAGCAGCCACCCAGGGAGCTCCTACGAGCAGTACTTC. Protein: CASSHPGSSYEQYF. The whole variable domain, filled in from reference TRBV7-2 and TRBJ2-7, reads GAGVSQSPSNKVTEKGKDVELRCDPISGHTALYWYRQSLGQGLEFLIYFQGNSAPDKSGLPSDRFSAERTGGSVSTLTIQRTQQEDSAVYLCASSHPGSSYEQYFGPGTRLTVT.

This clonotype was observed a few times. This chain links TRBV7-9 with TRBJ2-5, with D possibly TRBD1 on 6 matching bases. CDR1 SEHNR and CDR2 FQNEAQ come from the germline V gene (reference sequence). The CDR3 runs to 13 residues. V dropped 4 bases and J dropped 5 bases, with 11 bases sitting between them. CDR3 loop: CASSSRGLETQYF. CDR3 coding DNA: TGTGCCAGCAGCTCCAGGGGTCTGGAGACCCAGTACTTC.

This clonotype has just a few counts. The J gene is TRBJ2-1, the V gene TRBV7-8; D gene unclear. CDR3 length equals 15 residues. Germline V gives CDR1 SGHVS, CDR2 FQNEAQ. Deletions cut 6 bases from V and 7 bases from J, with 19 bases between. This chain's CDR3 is CASSSTDDVGNEQFF. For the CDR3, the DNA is TGTGCCAGCAGTTCAACCGACGACGTCGGTAATGAGCAGTTCTTC.

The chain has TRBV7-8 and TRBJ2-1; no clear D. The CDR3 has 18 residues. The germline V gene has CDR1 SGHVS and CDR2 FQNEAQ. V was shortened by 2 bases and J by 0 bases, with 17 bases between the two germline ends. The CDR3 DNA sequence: TGTGCCAGCAGCTTAACCTCAGGTGGCGCCAGCTCCTACAATGAGCAGTTCTTC. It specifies CASSLTSGGASSYNEQFF. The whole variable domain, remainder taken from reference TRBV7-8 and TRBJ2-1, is GAGVSQSPRYKVAKRGQDVALRCDPISGHVSLFWYQQALGQGPEFLTYFQNEAQLDKSGLPSDRFFAERPEGSVSTLKIQRTQQEDSAVYLCASSLTSGGASSYNEQFFGPGTRLTVL.

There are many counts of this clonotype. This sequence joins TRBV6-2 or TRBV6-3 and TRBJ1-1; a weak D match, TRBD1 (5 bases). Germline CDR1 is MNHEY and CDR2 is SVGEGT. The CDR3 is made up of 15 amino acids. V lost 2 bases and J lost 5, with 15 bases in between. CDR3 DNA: TGTGCCAGCAGTTACCGAGGTTTACCAGGGACTGAAGCTTTCTTT. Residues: CASSYRGLPGTEAFF.